This TCR beta chain stems from a study of T cell repertoires in cytomegalovirus infection. At the level of the study: Evidence of both CMV infection and a matching HLA type came from public TCR beta signatures.

Per germline, CDR1 SGHVS and CDR2 FQNEAQ. V dropped 3 bases and J dropped 11; count of bases not matched to a gene: 9. The CDR3 contains 13 residues. In the case of this clonotype: No antigen is known for it.

Using its own MiXCR run on the reads, TCRdb lists one record per CDR3 protein. Of about 46,000 distinct CDR3 sequences in the sample, roughly 20% were seen once. The chain carries TRBV7-8 and TRBJ1-1; 7 nucleotides match TRBD1. This receptor was identified in a human donor in good health (CMV status not recorded). Some clones in this sample may be carry-over from other donors' samples. The sequencing input was PBMCs, sequenced either directly or after in vitro stimulation (not recorded which). CDR3 in amino acids: CASSFEQGVVAFF. As DNA, the CDR3 is TGTGCCAGCAGCTTTGAGCAGGGGGTTGTCGCTTTCTTT.